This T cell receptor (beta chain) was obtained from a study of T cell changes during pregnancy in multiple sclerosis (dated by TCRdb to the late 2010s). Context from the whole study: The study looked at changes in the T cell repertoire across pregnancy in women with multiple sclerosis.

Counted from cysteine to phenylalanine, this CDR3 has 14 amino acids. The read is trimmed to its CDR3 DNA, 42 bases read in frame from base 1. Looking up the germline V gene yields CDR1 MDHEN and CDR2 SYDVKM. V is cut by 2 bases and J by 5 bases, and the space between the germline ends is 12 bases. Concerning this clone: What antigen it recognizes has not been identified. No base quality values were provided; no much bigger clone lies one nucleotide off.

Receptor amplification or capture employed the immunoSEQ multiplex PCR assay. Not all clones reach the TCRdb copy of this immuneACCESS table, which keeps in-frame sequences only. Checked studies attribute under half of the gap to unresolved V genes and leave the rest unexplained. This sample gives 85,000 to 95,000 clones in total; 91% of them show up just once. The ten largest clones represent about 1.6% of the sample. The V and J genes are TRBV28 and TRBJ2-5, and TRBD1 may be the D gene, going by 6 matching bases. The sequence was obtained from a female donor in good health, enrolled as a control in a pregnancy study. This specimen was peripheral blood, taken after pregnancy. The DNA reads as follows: TGTGCCAGCAGTTTAAACAGGGTCGGGGAGACCCAGTACTTC. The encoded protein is CASSLNRVGETQYF.